The present T cell receptor beta chain was sequenced within a study of identical twins. Study findings and constraints: Models came in too low on out-of-frame TCR alpha sharing in monozygotic twins. A partial confounding effect on zero-insertion analyses could come from invariant MAIT and iNKT cells. Reduced insertions were recorded for abundant cord blood beta clonotypes, with no such pattern in memory repertoires.

The CDR3 is 15 amino acids. After template switching added a universal primer site, the resulting cDNA carried unique molecular identifiers. In TCRdb, the 5' RACE reads were re-called with MiXCR into one record per CDR3 protein. The sample shows about 690,000 distinct CDR3 sequences, approximately 6.1% of them seen only once. This clonotype was seen at least ten times. Its antigen is currently unknown. The junction and the germline gene differ at one end; a read error may be behind it. The chain carries TRBV12-3 or TRBV12-4 and TRBJ2-1; TRBD2 matches 10 bases. Sequencing was carried out using naive T cells sorted from blood. This receptor was obtained from a man between 18 and 35 years old in good health. CDR3: CASSLGLAGGSEQFF. For the CDR3, the DNA is TGTGCCAGCAGCTTAGGATTAGCGGGAGGCAGTGAGCAGTTCTTC.